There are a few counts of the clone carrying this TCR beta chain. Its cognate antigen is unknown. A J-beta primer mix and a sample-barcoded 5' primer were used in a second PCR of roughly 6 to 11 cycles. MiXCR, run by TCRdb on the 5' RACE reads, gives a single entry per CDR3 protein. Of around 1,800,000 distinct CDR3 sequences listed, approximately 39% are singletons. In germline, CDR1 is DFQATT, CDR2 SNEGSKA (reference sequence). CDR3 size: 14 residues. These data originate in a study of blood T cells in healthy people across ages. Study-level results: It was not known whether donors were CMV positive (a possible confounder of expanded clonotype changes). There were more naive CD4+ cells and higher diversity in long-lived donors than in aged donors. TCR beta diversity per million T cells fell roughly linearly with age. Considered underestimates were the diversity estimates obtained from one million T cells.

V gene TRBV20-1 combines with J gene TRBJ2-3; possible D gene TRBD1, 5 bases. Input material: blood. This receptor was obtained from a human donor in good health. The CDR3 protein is CRADSHKETDTQYF. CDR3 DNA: TGCAGGGCCGACAGCCACAAGGAGACAGATACGCAGTATTTT.